What follows are 14 T cell receptor beta chains derived from one specimen sequenced in a study of regulatory dendritic cells for organ transplantation. The antigens of these receptors remain unknown. CFSE-labeled sorted T cells met regulatory or mature dendritic cells for roughly 5 days. Here immunoSEQ multiplex PCR was the method, and the copy in TCRdb shows in-frame clones only, minus some. The sample lists 9,500 to 12,000 clones, around nine tenths occurring once. Input material: naive CD8+ T cells from blood cultured with dendritic cells. The subset here: CD45RA+ naive T cells. These TCRs come from a human donor in good health.

The rearrangement links TRBV28 to TRBJ2-7, with 12 bases fitting TRBD1. With V trimmed by 5 bases and J by 3 bases, 5 bases remained unmatched. In germline, CDR1 is MDHEN, CDR2 SYDVKM. This CDR3 is 15 amino acids long. The CDR3 nucleotides read TGTGCCAGCAGTGGGGACAGGGGGCGTCTCTACGAGCAGTACTTC. It specifies CASSGDRGRLYEQYF.

This clone is a singleton in its sample. This chain joins TRBV9 and TRBJ2-1, with D possibly being TRBD1 or TRBD2 (5 bases each). Germline V gives CDR1 SGDLS, CDR2 YYNGEE. V shed 4 bases and J shed 2 bases, with 13 bases lying between them. The CDR3 has 15 residues. CDR3 DNA: TGTGCCAGCAGCCCCGGGGCAGGACCCTACAATGAGCAGTTCTTC. It encodes CASSPGAGPYNEQFF.

The rearrangement links TRBV7-9 to TRBJ1-1; D gene uncertain. Per the germline V gene, CDR1 is SEHNR and CDR2 is FQNEAQ (reference sequence). V was trimmed by 0 bases and J by 1 base, leaving 18 bases between them. This CDR3 is 18 amino acids long. CDR3 protein: CASSLAARGPAANTEAFF. The DNA for the CDR3 is TGTGCCAGCAGCTTAGCAGCCCGAGGTCCAGCGGCGAACACTGAAGCTTTCTTT. Looking up the rest from reference TRBV7-9 and TRBJ1-1 gives the full variable domain: DTGVSQNPRHKITKRGQNVTFRCDPISEHNRLYWYRQTLGQGPEFLTYFQNEAQLEKSRLLSDRFSAERPKGSFSTLEIQRTEQGDSAMYLCASSLAARGPAANTEAFFGQGTRLTVV.

The CDR3 is CASSLTWGNTANVLTF. The CDR3 DNA reads TGTGCCAGCAGCTTAACATGGGGCAATACGGCCAACGTCCTGACTTTC. The rearrangement uses TRBV7-9 and TRBJ2-6; perhaps TRBD1 as D (5 bases). The germline gives CDR1 SEHNR, CDR2 FQNEAQ (reference sequence). Trimming pared 2 bases from V and 6 bases from J, leaving 14 bases between. The CDR3 spans 16 residues.

V usage is TRBV7-9 and J usage is TRBJ2-3, with D unclear. The CDR3 contains 15 residues. Germline V gene data show CDR1 as SEHNR and CDR2 as FQNEAQ (reference sequence). Trimming took 1 base from V and 5 from J, leaving 13 bases between them. In DNA, the CDR3 is TGTGCCAGCAGCTTAGTGGTTGGCAGTAAAGATACGCAGTATTTT. It codes for CASSLVVGSKDTQYF. Drawing the rest from reference TRBV7-9 and TRBJ2-3, the complete variable domain is DTGVSQNPRHKITKRGQNVTFRCDPISEHNRLYWYRQTLGQGPEFLTYFQNEAQLEKSRLLSDRFSAERPKGSFSTLEIQRTEQGDSAMYLCASSLVVGSKDTQYFGPGTRLTVL.

The chain has TRBV28 and TRBJ1-1; D is unclear. CDR1 and CDR2 from the germline V gene are MDHEN and SYDVKM. V dropped 6 bases and J dropped 1 base, with 15 bases sitting between them. This CDR3 contains 15 residues. Here the CDR3 reads CASRMSGYGNTEAFF. DNA of the CDR3: TGTGCCAGCAGAATGTCGGGTTATGGGAACACTGAAGCTTTCTTT.

This clone was detected only once. This chain joins TRBV10-2 and TRBJ1-3, with D possibly matching TRBD1 (5 bases). The germline V gene encodes CDR1 WSHSY and CDR2 SAAADI. This CDR3 spans 12 amino acids. V lost 11 bases and J lost 1, with 9 bases in between. CDR3 in amino acids: CAVRASGNTIYF. As DNA, the CDR3 is TGCGCCGTCAGGGCTTCTGGAAACACCATATATTTT.

This clone showed up just once. V usage is TRBV27 and J usage is TRBJ2-7; perhaps TRBD2 as D (6 bases). Trimming took off 3 bases at V and 3 bases at J, with 9 bases between the two ends. The CDR3 runs 13 residues. Germline loops: CDR1 MNHEY, CDR2 SMNVEV (reference sequence). CDR3: CASSFGRNYEQYF. CDR3 DNA sequence: TGTGCCAGCAGTTTTGGGAGGAACTACGAGCAGTACTTC.

V gene TRBV18 combines with J gene TRBJ1-2; D gene ambiguous. The CDR3 runs to 13 residues. Looked up from germline, CDR1 is KGHSH and CDR2 is LQKENI. The V end lost 4 bases, the J end lost 8 bases, and 14 bases lay between the germline ends. CDR3 sequence (DNA): TGTGCCAGCTCACGCGCCGAGGCTTTCGGCTACACCTTC. It is translated as CASSRAEAFGYTF.

The chain carries TRBV12-1 and TRBJ2-6; TRBD1, as called in the table, went unchecked against the DNA. TRBV12-1 is recorded as a pseudogene. This CDR3 comprises 18 residues. The CDR3 DNA sequence: TGTGCCAGCAGCAACCACGTTATAGGACAAAGTCGGGCCAACGTCCTGACTTTC. Protein: CASSNHVIGQSRANVLTF.

The rearrangement links TRBV19 to TRBJ2-7; the match to TRBD1 covers 7 bases. The CDR3 is 15 amino acids. J was trimmed by 2 bases and V by 1 base; bases with no gene match: 5. Germline loops: CDR1 LNHDA, CDR2 SQIVND (reference sequence). CDR3 bases: TGTGCCAGTAGTATAGGGGGGACAGCTACCTACGAGCAGTACTTC. Its translation is CASSIGGTATYEQYF.

The rearrangement links TRBV4-1 to TRBJ2-7; D gene uncertain. The CDR3 is 15 amino acids. Germline loops: CDR1 MGHRA, CDR2 YSYEKL. The V gene lost 5 bases and the J gene lost 3 bases, with 17 bases spanning the gap. In nucleotides, the CDR3 is TGCGCCAGCAGCTCCATTAACGGGCTAGACTACGAGCAGTACTTC. Translation: CASSSINGLDYEQYF.

V is TRBV27 and J is TRBJ2-1; the D gene is possibly TRBD1 (5 bases). The germline V gene has CDR1 MNHEY and CDR2 SMNVEV (reference sequence). Trimming left V 7 bases short and J 2 bases short, with 15 bases between. CDR3 length: 15 amino acids. CDR3 coding DNA: TGTGCCAGCACCCAGGGAACCTCCCCCTACAATGAGCAGTTCTTC. It translates to CASTQGTSPYNEQFF.

The chain is built from TRBV15 and TRBJ2-7, with D perhaps TRBD1 (6 bases). This CDR3 spans 16 amino acids. With 0 bases removed from V and 3 bases from J, the gap between germline ends came to 15 bases. The germline V gene has CDR1 LNHNV and CDR2 YYDKDF (reference sequence). The DNA for the CDR3 is TGTGCCACCAGCAGAGATTGGGACACAAATATCTACGAGCAGTACTTC. This encodes CATSRDWDTNIYEQYF.